The sequence of this T cell receptor beta chain was determined in a study of siplizumab effects on memory and regulatory T cells. Regarding the study as a whole: Proliferating clones, CD4+ or CD8+, lacked an assignable naive or memory phenotype in roughly 75-95% of cases.

Profiled with immunoSEQ multiplex PCR; TCRdb holds only in-frame clones, not every one. The sample carries around 100,000 clones, more than 85% recorded once. This CDR3 is built from 15 residues. Germline V CDR1 and CDR2: GTSNPN, SVGIG (reference sequence). The V and J ends lost 6 bases and 9 bases, in that order; junction bases with no gene match: 11. Turning to this clone: Its antigen is undetermined.

The gene calls are TRBV30 and TRBJ2-1; 13 nucleotides match TRBD2. The sample was CD4+ T cells sorted from blood. This sequence originates from a human donor in good health. CDR3 nucleotides: TGTGCCTGCTCCCAACTAGCGGGGGGGCCGGCTGAGCAGTTCTTC. Encoded protein: CACSQLAGGPAEQFF.